Following are 29 T cell receptor beta chains from one sample sequenced in a study of beta chain features in type 1 diabetes. What was sequenced were expressed TCRB transcripts, since all of the isolated RNA had been reverse transcribed. Sequencing used immunoSEQ multiplex PCR; TCRdb keeps in-frame clones, though not all of them. The sample contains hundreds of thousands of clones, roughly an eighth of which appear only once. Antigens for these TCRs are unknown. Findings of the study overall: All four CD4+ subsets of Type 1 diabetes patients contained TCRB CDR3s that were moderately but significantly shorter.

The sample comprised naive CD4+ T cells from blood. All receptors derive from a man aged 18 to 35 with type 1 diabetes.

V gene TRBV14 combines with J gene TRBJ1-1, with unresolved D. CDR1 and CDR2 (germline): SGHDN, FVKESK. V dropped 1 base and J dropped 4 bases, with 7 bases sitting between them. The CDR3 has 13 amino acids. The CDR3 nucleotides are TGTGCCAGCAGCCAAGCCATGGTCACTGAAGCTTTCTTT. Translated: CASSQAMVTEAFF.

This clone was seen a handful of times. The rearrangement uses TRBV2 and TRBJ2-5; D possibly matches TRBD1 or TRBD2 (5 bases each). Germline CDR1 is SNHLY and CDR2 is FYNNEI. V was clipped by 7 bases and J by 5 bases, with 8 bases between them. The CDR3 extends over 11 amino acids. The CDR3 sequence is CASTEGETQYF. CDR3 DNA sequence: TGTGCCAGCACCGAGGGGGAGACCCAGTACTTC.

The chain uses TRBV5-1 and TRBJ2-2; D gene uncertain. CDR3 length: 15 residues. CDR1 is SGHRS, CDR2 YFSETQ, per germline. V lost 5 bases and J lost 6, with 17 bases in between. The CDR3 DNA reads as TGCGCCAGCAGGGTGGGATCAAGTTTGGCCGGGGAGCTGTTTTTT. It is translated as CASRVGSSLAGELFF.

This clone was found a few times. This chain links TRBV18 with TRBJ1-5; D not resolved. The CDR3 runs to 12 residues. V lost 3 bases and J lost 2, with 2 bases in between. Germline CDR1 KGHSH, CDR2 LQKENI. Written as DNA, the CDR3 is TGTGCCAGCTCACCGCGCAATCAGCCCCAGCATTTT. Translating it yields CASSPRNQPQHF.

J is TRBJ2-2 and V is TRBV5-1, with D maybe TRBD1 (6 bases). Germline CDR1 reads SGHRS; CDR2 reads YFSETQ. V was shortened by 6 bases and J by 6 bases, with 15 bases between the two germline ends. The CDR3 spans 14 residues. The DNA of the CDR3 is TGCGCCAGCAAGGATCAACAGGGCGCCGGGGAGCTGTTTTTT. It translates to CASKDQQGAGELFF.

V and J are TRBV28 and TRBJ1-5; 9 bases line up with TRBD1. V shed 3 bases, J shed 4 bases, and the junction held 10 bases outside the gene matches. CDR1 is MDHEN, CDR2 SYDVKM, per germline. There are 17 residues in the CDR3. CDR3: CASSFMTRDRANQPQHF. For the CDR3, the DNA is TGTGCCAGCAGTTTTATGACTCGGGACAGGGCGAATCAGCCCCAGCATTTT.

The gene calls are TRBV9 and TRBJ2-3; D is unresolved. CDR3 length equals 15 residues. Between the trimmed V and J ends, which lost 2 bases and 7 bases, there was a span of 17 bases. CDR1 SGDLS and CDR2 YYNGEE come from the germline V gene. CDR3 in amino acids: CASSVFQEVSNTQYF. Written as DNA, the CDR3 is TGTGCCAGCAGCGTGTTTCAAGAAGTATCAAATACGCAGTATTTT.

V usage is TRBV5-1 and J usage is TRBJ2-1; D gene ambiguous. The CDR3 loop spans 17 amino acids. Germline CDR1 SGHRS, CDR2 YFSETQ. V shed 2 bases and J shed 5 bases, with 20 bases lying between them. CDR3 DNA: TGCGCCAGCAGCTTTTCTACGAGAAACGATATTAACAATGAGCAGTTCTTC. Translated, it gives CASSFSTRNDINNEQFF. The entire variable domain, with the rest obtained from reference TRBV5-1 and TRBJ2-1, is as follows: KAGVTQTPRYLIKTRGQQVTLSCSPISGHRSVSWYQQTPGQGLQFLFEYFSETQRNKGNFPGRFSGRQFSNSRSEMNVSTLELGDSALYLCASSFSTRNDINNEQFFGPGTRLTVL.

This clone has just a few counts. CDR3 in DNA: TGTGCCAGCAGCTTGCGACAGACGAACACCGGGGAGCTGTTTTTT. Amino acid sequence: CASSLRQTNTGELFF. The V and J genes are TRBV5-4 and TRBJ2-2, with a tentative D call TRBD1 (5 bases). CDR1 SGHNT and CDR2 YYREEE come from the germline V gene (reference sequence). This CDR3 has 15 amino acids. V was cut by 1 base and J by 0 bases, with 7 bases left in between.

V and J are TRBV30 and TRBJ1-2, with a tentative D call TRBD1 (6 bases). CDR3 size: 15 residues. In germline, CDR1 is GTSNPN, CDR2 SVGIG (reference sequence). Deletions cut 5 bases from V and 2 bases from J, with 18 bases between. The chain's CDR3 is CAWFDAHRENYGYTF. The CDR3 DNA is TGTGCCTGGTTCGACGCCCACAGGGAAAACTATGGCTACACCTTC.

V usage is TRBV5-1 and J usage is TRBJ2-3; unclear D gene. In germline, CDR1 is SGHRS, CDR2 YFSETQ. The CDR3 has 15 residues. Trimming removed 0 bases from V and 4 bases from J, with 12 bases in between. The CDR3 sequence: CASSLAGDEADTQYF. The CDR3 DNA reads TGCGCCAGCAGCTTGGCCGGTGACGAGGCAGATACGCAGTATTTT.

The J gene is TRBJ2-3, the V gene TRBV30, with D perhaps TRBD1 (5 bases). Germline loops: CDR1 GTSNPN, CDR2 SVGIG (reference sequence). Between the trimmed V and J ends, which lost 2 bases and 7 bases, there was a span of 10 bases. The CDR3 is made up of 12 amino acids. CDR3 residues: CAWSPQGNTQYF. The CDR3 DNA reads as TGTGCCTGGAGTCCTCAGGGAAATACGCAGTATTTT. Full variable domain (missing parts from reference TRBV30 and TRBJ2-3): SQTIHQWPATLVQPVGSPLSLECTVEGTSNPNLYWYRQAAGRGLQLLFYSVGIGQISSEVPQNLSASRPQDRQFILSSKKLLLSDSGFYLCAWSPQGNTQYFGPGTRLTVL.

V is TRBV7-2 and J is TRBJ1-2; D perhaps matches TRBD1 (6 bases). The germline V and J ends were trimmed by 5 bases and 4 bases, with 8 bases remaining between them. This CDR3 spans 12 amino acids. The germline gives CDR1 SGHTA, CDR2 FQGNSA. The CDR3 reads CASSVDSYGYTF. DNA for the CDR3: TGTGCCAGCAGCGTGGACAGCTATGGCTACACCTTC.

The gene calls are TRBV7-2 and TRBJ2-3; D is possibly TRBD2 (5 bases). V was clipped by 5 bases and J by 4 bases, with 13 bases between them. Germline assignment: CDR1 SGHTA and CDR2 FQGNSA. The CDR3 consists of 14 residues. The CDR3 region is CASSLLGSADTQYF. The CDR3 coding sequence is TGTGCCAGCAGCCTACTTGGTAGCGCAGATACGCAGTATTTT.

The V and J genes are TRBV21-1 and TRBJ2-4; the listed D gene, TRBD1, was not tested against the DNA. TRBV21-1 is annotated as a pseudogene. This CDR3 has 19 residues. CDR3 region: CASSLLDRERILAKNIQYF. The CDR3 DNA reads TGTGCCAGCAGCCTCCTGGACAGGGAGCGAATACTAGCCAAAAACATTCAGTACTTC.

The sample holds a few counts of this clone. This chain links TRBV2 with TRBJ2-7, with 12 bases that match TRBD2. Germline assignment: CDR1 SNHLY and CDR2 FYNNEI. V shed 5 bases, J shed 12 bases, and the junction held 14 bases outside the gene matches. The CDR3 runs 15 residues. CDR3: CASSTDGLAGTSPYF. The DNA of the CDR3 is TGTGCCAGCAGTACTGACGGACTAGCGGGAACTTCGCCGTACTTC.

The chain combines TRBV30 with TRBJ2-3, with TRBD1 matching 8 bases. V dropped 3 bases and J dropped 3; count of bases not matched to a gene: 5. The CDR3 extends over 14 amino acids. Germline CDR1 is GTSNPN and CDR2 is SVGIG (reference sequence). DNA for the CDR3: TGTGCCTGGAGCGCCCGGACAGGGACAGATACGCAGTATTTT. Its translation is CAWSARTGTDTQYF. Drawing the rest from reference TRBV30 and TRBJ2-3, the complete variable domain is SQTIHQWPATLVQPVGSPLSLECTVEGTSNPNLYWYRQAAGRGLQLLFYSVGIGQISSEVPQNLSASRPQDRQFILSSKKLLLSDSGFYLCAWSARTGTDTQYFGPGTRLTVL.

This clone turned up a few times. The chain carries TRBV11-1 and TRBJ2-1; no clear D. The length of the CDR3 is 13 residues. Germline CDR1 SGHAT, CDR2 FQDESV (reference sequence). V was cut by 6 bases and J by 4 bases, with 10 bases left in between. The CDR3 bases are TGTGCCAGCAGGAAGGGTGGGTACAATGAGCAGTTCTTC. Its protein product is CASRKGGYNEQFF. Full variable domain (missing parts from reference TRBV11-1 and TRBJ2-1): EAEVAQSPRYKITEKSQAVAFWCDPISGHATLYWYRQILGQGPELLVQFQDESVVDDSQLPKDRFSAERLKGVDSTLKIQPAELGDSAMYLCASRKGGYNEQFFGPGTRLTVL.

This clone was recorded a few times. The V and J genes are TRBV6-5 and TRBJ2-5, with TRBD1 matching 7 bases. Losses at the gene ends were 6 bases for V and 0 bases for J; bases not matched to a gene: 4. The CDR3 loop spans 14 amino acids. Germline values: CDR1 MNHEY, CDR2 SVGAGI. This chain's CDR3 is CASSLQGYQETQYF. CDR3 nucleotides: TGTGCCAGCAGCCTACAGGGGTACCAAGAGACCCAGTACTTC.

CDR3 bases: TGTGCCAGCAGTGATCTTGCAACTAATGAAAAACTGTTTTTT. Protein product: CASSDLATNEKLFF. The J gene is TRBJ1-4, the V gene TRBV2; no firm D call. CDR1 is SNHLY and CDR2 is FYNNEI in the germline V gene. V lost 3 bases and J 0 bases, leaving 5 bases between the germline ends. This CDR3 is 14 amino acids long. Supplemented by reference TRBV2 and TRBJ1-4, the full variable domain reads EPEVTQTPSHQVTQMGQEVILRCVPISNHLYFYWYRQILGQKVEFLVSFYNNEISEKSEIFDDQFSVERPDGSNFTLKIRSTKLEDSAMYFCASSDLATNEKLFFGSGTQLSVL.

In this sample, this clone turned up a few times. J is TRBJ2-5 and V is TRBV10-3; 8 nucleotides match TRBD1. The V gene's germline CDR1 is ENHRY and CDR2 SYGVKD. The CDR3 totals 14 residues. Trimming took 6 bases from V and 3 from J; bases not matched to a gene: 6. CDR3 DNA: TGTGCCATCAGCGGACAGGGAAGCGAAGAGACCCAGTACTTC. Residues: CAISGQGSEETQYF.

This chain joins TRBV9 and TRBJ2-3; TRBD2 matches at 14 bases. Germline values: CDR1 SGDLS, CDR2 YYNGEE. This CDR3 is 21 amino acids long. With V trimmed by 0 bases and J by 0 bases, 12 bases remained unmatched. The CDR3 spells CASSVVSPGLAGVLSTDTQYF. CDR3 DNA: TGTGCCAGCAGCGTAGTTTCCCCGGGACTAGCGGGGGTTCTTAGCACAGATACGCAGTATTTT.

V and J are TRBV7-9 and TRBJ1-2; tentative D call: TRBD1 (6 bases). The CDR3 runs 14 residues. The V gene lost 1 base and the J gene lost 4 bases, with 10 bases spanning the gap. CDR1 is SEHNR and CDR2 is FQNEAQ in the germline V gene (reference sequence). CDR3 DNA sequence: TGTGCCAGCAGCTTAGTAAGGGGGGTCTATGGCTACACCTTC. Translated, it gives CASSLVRGVYGYTF.

The chain carries TRBV19 and TRBJ2-7; either TRBD1 or TRBD2 may fit D (5 bases each). CDR1 and CDR2 from the germline V gene are LNHDA and SQIVND (reference sequence). With 5 bases removed from V and 2 bases from J, the gap between germline ends came to 10 bases. The CDR3 totals 13 residues. This CDR3 reads CASSGGYAYEQYF. The CDR3 region has the DNA TGTGCCAGTAGTGGGGGATATGCCTACGAGCAGTACTTC.

In its sample, this clone was seen a few times. J is TRBJ2-7 and V is TRBV14; no firm D call. V was pared by 1 base and J by 7 bases, with 14 bases between. The CDR3 runs to 14 residues. The germline CDR1 and CDR2 sequences are SGHDN and FVKESK. The CDR3 DNA reads as TGTGCCAGCAGCCAAGTCCCGGGCTTGGGAGAGCAGTACTTC. It translates to CASSQVPGLGEQYF.

The chain joins TRBV30 to TRBJ2-1; D could derive from TRBD1 or TRBD2 (6 bases each). V was cut by 4 bases and J by 4 bases, with 17 bases left in between. CDR3 length: 15 residues. Germline loops: CDR1 GTSNPN, CDR2 SVGIG (reference sequence). Written as DNA, the CDR3 is TGTGCCTGGACCCAAGGGGGGCCTGCGTACAATGAGCAGTTCTTC. This gives the protein CAWTQGGPAYNEQFF.

This clone was detected only a few times. This rearrangement joins TRBV15 to TRBJ1-5; a possible D gene is TRBD1 (5 bases). There are 17 residues in the CDR3. CDR1 is LNHNV and CDR2 is YYDKDF in the germline V gene (reference sequence). V dropped 0 bases and J dropped 4 bases, with 16 bases sitting between them. CDR3 in amino acids: CATSRDHRGDVNQPQHF. The DNA of the CDR3 is TGTGCCACCAGCAGAGATCATAGAGGGGACGTAAATCAGCCCCAGCATTTT.

The gene calls are TRBV19 and TRBJ2-1; D ambiguous. Germline V gene lookup returns CDR1 LNHDA and CDR2 SQIVND (reference sequence). The CDR3 loop spans 12 amino acids. Trimming left V 6 bases short and J 3 bases short, with 6 bases between. The CDR3 bases are TGTGCCAGTAGCAGCTTCTACAATGAGCAGTTCTTC. This encodes CASSSFYNEQFF.

The gene calls are TRBV5-1 and TRBJ2-3; D is unresolved. V was trimmed by 5 bases and J by 4 bases, leaving 14 bases between them. The length of the CDR3 is 14 residues. The germline CDR1 and CDR2 sequences are SGHRS and YFSETQ. The CDR3 region is CASSPGPVPDTQYF. The CDR3 DNA sequence: TGCGCCAGCAGTCCGGGCCCGGTGCCAGATACGCAGTATTTT.